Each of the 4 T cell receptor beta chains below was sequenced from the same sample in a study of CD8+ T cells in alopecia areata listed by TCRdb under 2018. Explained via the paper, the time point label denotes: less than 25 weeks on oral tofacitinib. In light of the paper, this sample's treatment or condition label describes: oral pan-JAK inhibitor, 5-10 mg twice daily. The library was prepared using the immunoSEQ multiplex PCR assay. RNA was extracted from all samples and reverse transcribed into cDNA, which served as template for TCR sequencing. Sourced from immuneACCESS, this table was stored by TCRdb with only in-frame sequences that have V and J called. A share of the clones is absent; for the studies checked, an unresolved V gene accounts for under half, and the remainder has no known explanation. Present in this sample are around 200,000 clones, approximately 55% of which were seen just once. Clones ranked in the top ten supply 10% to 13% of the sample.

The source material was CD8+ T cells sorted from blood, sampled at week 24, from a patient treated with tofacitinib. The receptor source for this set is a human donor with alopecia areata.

CDR3 region: CSVELAGGRTGELFF. The DNA of the CDR3 is TGCAGCGTTGAACTGGCGGGGGGACGAACCGGGGAGCTGTTTTTT. The V and J genes are TRBV29-1 and TRBJ2-2, with 8 bases matching TRBD2. V gave up 2 bases and J gave up 5 bases; unmatched junction bases: 7. The CDR3 runs 15 residues. Germline V gene lookup returns CDR1 SQVTM and CDR2 ANQGSEA.

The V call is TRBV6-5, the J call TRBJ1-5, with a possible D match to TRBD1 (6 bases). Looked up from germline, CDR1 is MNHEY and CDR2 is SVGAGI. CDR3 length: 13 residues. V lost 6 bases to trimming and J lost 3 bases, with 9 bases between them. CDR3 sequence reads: CASRRDNNQPQHF. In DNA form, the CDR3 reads TGTGCCAGCAGACGGGACAACAATCAGCCCCAGCATTTT.

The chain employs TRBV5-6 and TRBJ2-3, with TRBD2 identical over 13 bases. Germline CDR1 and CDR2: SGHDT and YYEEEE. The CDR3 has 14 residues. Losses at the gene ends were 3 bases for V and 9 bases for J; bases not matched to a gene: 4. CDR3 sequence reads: CASSYGLAGDTQYF. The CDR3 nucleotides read TGTGCCAGCAGCTATGGACTAGCGGGGGACACGCAGTATTTT.

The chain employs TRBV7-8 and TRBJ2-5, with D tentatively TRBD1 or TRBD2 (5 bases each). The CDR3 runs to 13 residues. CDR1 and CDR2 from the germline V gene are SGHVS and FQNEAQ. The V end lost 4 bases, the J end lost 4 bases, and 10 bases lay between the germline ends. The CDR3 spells CASSSRGPETQYF. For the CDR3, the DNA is TGTGCCAGCAGCTCGAGGGGTCCAGAGACCCAGTACTTC.